A selection of T cell receptor beta chains follows, all from one sample in a study of immune characterization of retroperitoneal liposarcoma. MiXCR was run by TCRdb on the PCR reads, yielding one entry per CDR3 protein. Here the sample spans about 10,000 distinct CDR3 sequences, roughly 26% being singletons. The specimen was tumor tissue. Receptors were obtained from a female donor with retroperitoneal liposarcoma. Both conserved end residues are part of each CDR3. Fields, in order: D gene, J gene, clone size, V gene, CDR3 DNA, CDR3 protein. A D gene is named only where the DNA matches it firmly. Size is omitted from some rows. Given values are once, few, many or a class for expanded clones.

D gene: -; J gene: TRBJ1-1; clone size: -; V gene: TRBV6-1; CDR3 DNA: TGTGCCAGCAGTGCCGGGACGGAGAACACTGAAGCTTTCTTT; CDR3 protein: CASSAGTENTEAFF
D gene: TRBD2; J gene: TRBJ2-7; clone size: -; V gene: TRBV10-3; CDR3 DNA: TGTGCCATCAGTGAGACTAGCGGGTATAGGGTGGGCGAGCAGTACTTC; CDR3 protein: CAISETSGYRVGEQYF
D gene: TRBD1; J gene: TRBJ2-1; clone size: -; V gene: TRBV4-3; CDR3 DNA: TGCGCCAGCAGCCAACAGGGACAGGGGGGAGAGACCCAGTTCTTC; CDR3 protein: CASSQQGQGGETQFF
D gene: -; J gene: TRBJ2-1; clone size: many; V gene: TRBV11-3; CDR3 DNA: TGTGCCAGCAGCTTAGTTCAATACGAGCAGTTCTTC; CDR3 protein: CASSLVQYEQFF
D gene: -; J gene: TRBJ2-7; clone size: -; V gene: TRBV7-6; CDR3 DNA: TGTGCCAGCAGCTTAGGGGCAGAAACCTACGAGCAGTACTTC; CDR3 protein: CASSLGAETYEQYF
D gene: -; J gene: TRBJ2-1; clone size: many; V gene: TRBV7-2; CDR3 DNA: TGTGCCAGCAGCTTTCAGGTGGGAGAGACCCAGTTCTTC; CDR3 protein: CASSFQVGETQFF
D gene: -; J gene: TRBJ2-7; clone size: few; V gene: TRBV6-1; CDR3 DNA: TGTGCCAGCAGTTCTCGGACCCACTACGAGCAGTACTTC; CDR3 protein: CASSSRTHYEQYF
D gene: -; J gene: TRBJ2-1; clone size: few; V gene: TRBV7-8; CDR3 DNA: TGTGCCAGCAGCTTAACCCGGGAAAACATTCAGTTCTTC; CDR3 protein: CASSLTRENIQFF
D gene: TRBD2; J gene: TRBJ2-1; clone size: -; V gene: TRBV11-1; CDR3 DNA: TGTGCCAGCAGCTTTCAGTCACTAGCGGGGTACAATGAGCAGTTCTTC; CDR3 protein: CASSFQSLAGYNEQFF
D gene: TRBD1; J gene: TRBJ2-5; clone size: -; V gene: TRBV7-6; CDR3 DNA: TGTGCCAGCAGCTTATGGCGGGACAGGGGGCGGGAGACCCAGTACTTC; CDR3 protein: CASSLWRDRGRETQYF
D gene: TRBD2; J gene: TRBJ2-3; clone size: many; V gene: TRBV7-2; CDR3 DNA: TGTGCCAGCAGACCTACTAAACTAGCGGTCGACACAGATACGCAGTATTTT; CDR3 protein: CASRPTKLAVDTDTQYF
D gene: TRBD2; J gene: TRBJ2-2; clone size: -; V gene: TRBV27; CDR3 DNA: TGTGCCAGCAGTTACTCTAGCGGGGGTCCCACCGGGGAGCTGTTTTTT; CDR3 protein: CASSYSSGGPTGELFF
D gene: TRBD2; J gene: TRBJ2-7; clone size: few; V gene: TRBV6-1; CDR3 DNA: TGTGCCAGCAGCCCCCCGGGACTAGCCACCTACGAGCAGTACTTC; CDR3 protein: CASSPPGLATYEQYF
D gene: -; J gene: TRBJ2-1; clone size: -; V gene: TRBV4-3; CDR3 DNA: TGCGCCAGCAGCCAAGTTCAATGGCCCGGCCAAGAGACCCAGTTCTTC; CDR3 protein: CASSQVQWPGQETQFF
D gene: -; J gene: TRBJ1-5; clone size: -; V gene: TRBV12-3/TRBV12-4; CDR3 DNA: TGTGCCAGCAGTTTCCAGGATAGCAATCAGCCCCAGCATTTT; CDR3 protein: CASSFQDSNQPQHF
D gene: -; J gene: TRBJ2-3; clone size: medium-sized; V gene: TRBV6-1; CDR3 DNA: TGTGCCAGCAGTTTGAGGCCCAGCACAGATACGCAGTATTTT; CDR3 protein: CASSLRPSTDTQYF
D gene: TRBD2; J gene: TRBJ2-1; clone size: -; V gene: TRBV6-1; CDR3 DNA: TGTGCCAGCAGTGAAGCTCCAGCGGGGGGAAAAGTGGCCCAGTTCTTC; CDR3 protein: CASSEAPAGGKVAQFF
D gene: -; J gene: TRBJ2-1; clone size: -; V gene: TRBV5-4; CDR3 DNA: TGTGCCAGCAGCTTCCAACTGGTATACAATGAGCAGTTCTTC; CDR3 protein: CASSFQLVYNEQFF
D gene: -; J gene: TRBJ2-7; clone size: medium-sized; V gene: TRBV6-6; CDR3 DNA: TGTGCCAGCAGTTACAGGGGCCAGTCCTACGAGCAGTACTTC; CDR3 protein: CASSYRGQSYEQYF
D gene: -; J gene: TRBJ1-6; clone size: -; V gene: TRBV11-2; CDR3 DNA: TGTGCCAGCAGCTTAGGTGGGAGAAGATCACCCCTCCACTTT; CDR3 protein: CASSLGGRRSPLHF
D gene: TRBD1; J gene: TRBJ1-1; clone size: -; V gene: TRBV6-1; CDR3 DNA: TGTGCCAGCAGTGAATCTCGCGGGTACAGGGGGCAGGGGGAAGCTTTCTTT; CDR3 protein: CASSESRGYRGQGEAFF
D gene: TRBD2; J gene: TRBJ2-5; clone size: -; V gene: TRBV27; CDR3 DNA: TGTGCCAGCAGCACCATCGGGGGGTCTGGGGAGACCCAGTACTTC; CDR3 protein: CASSTIGGSGETQYF
D gene: -; J gene: TRBJ2-1; clone size: many; V gene: TRBV6-1; CDR3 DNA: TGTGCCAGCAGTTGGGGAACCAAGGCTAGGAATGAGCAGTTCTTC; CDR3 protein: CASSWGTKARNEQFF
D gene: -; J gene: TRBJ2-3; clone size: many; V gene: TRBV7-6; CDR3 DNA: TGTGCCAGCAGTCACCGACCGCCAACCAGCACAGATACGCAGTATTTT; CDR3 protein: CASSHRPPTSTDTQYF
D gene: -; J gene: TRBJ2-7; clone size: few; V gene: TRBV27; CDR3 DNA: TGTGCCATTTGGGGGGGCCCTGGCAATGAGCAGTACTTC; CDR3 protein: CAIWGGPGNEQYF
D gene: TRBD2; J gene: TRBJ2-1; clone size: medium-sized; V gene: TRBV7-8; CDR3 DNA: TGTGCCAGCAGCATGAGCGGGGACAATGAGCAGTTCTTC; CDR3 protein: CASSMSGDNEQFF
D gene: -; J gene: TRBJ2-7; clone size: medium-sized; V gene: TRBV6-1; CDR3 DNA: TGTGCCAGCTCGAGGGTAAATGAGCAGTACTTC; CDR3 protein: CASSRVNEQYF
D gene: TRBD2; J gene: TRBJ2-1; clone size: -; V gene: TRBV6-1; CDR3 DNA: TGTGCCAGCAGTGTAGAAGCGGGGGGGCCCGAGATCCAGTTCTTC; CDR3 protein: CASSVEAGGPEIQFF
D gene: TRBD1; J gene: TRBJ1-5; clone size: many; V gene: TRBV6-1; CDR3 DNA: TGTGCCAGCAGTGAAAGAGGGGGACAGCCTTATAGCAATCAGCCCCAGCATTTT; CDR3 protein: CASSERGGQPYSNQPQHF
D gene: -; J gene: TRBJ2-1; clone size: many; V gene: TRBV6-1; CDR3 DNA: TGTGCCAGCAGTGAAGCTGCGCGGGATAACCACGAGCAGTTCTTC; CDR3 protein: CASSEAARDNHEQFF
D gene: -; J gene: TRBJ2-2; clone size: -; V gene: TRBV6-1; CDR3 DNA: TGTGCCAGCAGTCCAGAAGGTGGGGGCCCCGGGGAGCTGTTTTTT; CDR3 protein: CASSPEGGGPGELFF
D gene: TRBD1; J gene: TRBJ2-7; clone size: large; V gene: TRBV7-8; CDR3 DNA: TGTGCCAGCAGCGCCCTCCACAGGGGGCTTGACTACGAGCAGTACTTC; CDR3 protein: CASSALHRGLDYEQYF
D gene: -; J gene: TRBJ1-1; clone size: many; V gene: TRBV7-3; CDR3 DNA: TGTGCCAGCAGCTTAGATGATGTTGCGGGGACTGAAGCTTTCTTT; CDR3 protein: CASSLDDVAGTEAFF
D gene: TRBD1; J gene: TRBJ2-7; clone size: -; V gene: TRBV6-1; CDR3 DNA: TGTGCCAGCAGTACTCGACAGGGGGGCTACAATGAGCAGTACTTC; CDR3 protein: CASSTRQGGYNEQYF
D gene: TRBD1; J gene: TRBJ2-1; clone size: many; V gene: TRBV6-1; CDR3 DNA: TGTGCCACCAGGACAGGGGGCTACAATGAGCAGTTCTTC; CDR3 protein: CATRTGGYNEQFF
D gene: -; J gene: TRBJ2-1; clone size: many; V gene: TRBV12-3/TRBV12-4; CDR3 DNA: TGTGCCAGCAGTTTCGATCCCAGTGAGCAGTTCTTC; CDR3 protein: CASSFDPSEQFF
D gene: -; J gene: TRBJ2-1; clone size: -; V gene: TRBV6-1; CDR3 DNA: TGTGCCAGCAGTGAGGTCGAAGACTACGAGCAGTTCTTC; CDR3 protein: CASSEVEDYEQFF
D gene: -; J gene: TRBJ1-2; clone size: -; V gene: TRBV7-6; CDR3 DNA: TGTGCCAGCAGCCCAAAGTGGGGGGGAGAGTATGGCTACACCTTC; CDR3 protein: CASSPKWGGEYGYTF
D gene: -; J gene: TRBJ2-7; clone size: many; V gene: TRBV7-6; CDR3 DNA: TGTGCCAGCAGCTTAGAAGTCCAGTTCGCCGAGCAGTACTTC; CDR3 protein: CASSLEVQFAEQYF
D gene: -; J gene: TRBJ2-5; clone size: -; V gene: TRBV6-2/TRBV6-3; CDR3 DNA: TGTGCCAGCAGTTACGGGCCACTGAGGTACTTC; CDR3 protein: CASSYGPLRYF
D gene: TRBD1; J gene: TRBJ2-5; clone size: few; V gene: TRBV6-1; CDR3 DNA: TGTGCCAGCAGTGAAGCAAACCGGGACAGGGGGTACTTC; CDR3 protein: CASSEANRDRGYF
D gene: -; J gene: TRBJ2-5; clone size: -; V gene: TRBV6-6; CDR3 DNA: TGTGCCAGCAGTTACGACAGAGTAACACAAGAGACCCAGTACTTC; CDR3 protein: CASSYDRVTQETQYF
D gene: -; J gene: TRBJ2-6; clone size: -; V gene: TRBV11-3; CDR3 DNA: TGTGCCAGCAGCCCCGAGCCAGCCGGGGCCAACGTCCTGACTTTC; CDR3 protein: CASSPEPAGANVLTF
D gene: -; J gene: TRBJ2-7; clone size: medium-sized; V gene: TRBV12-3/TRBV12-4; CDR3 DNA: TGTGCCAGCAGTCTAGGGGTCAGCCACGACAATGAGCAGTACTTC; CDR3 protein: CASSLGVSHDNEQYF